The rows below give T cell receptor beta chains drawn from one sample of a study of identical twins. In TCRdb, the 5' RACE reads were re-called with MiXCR into one record per CDR3 protein. The sample shows around 530,000 distinct CDR3 sequences, about 15% of them seen only once. This sample was shared with a second study, whose subject was yellow fever vaccine responses in identical twins.

The sample comprised CD4+ T cells sorted from blood. The receptors here all came from a woman aged 18-35 years in good health. Each CDR3 is given with its conserved first and last residue. A D gene is named only where the DNA matches it firmly. Size values are once, few and many counts, or a class for expanded clones, and some rows have none.

>TRBV7-3|16|TRBJ2-1|few|TRBD2
TGTGCCAGCAGCTCCGGACTAGCGGGAGGGCTCGATGAGCAGTTCTTC
CASSSGLAGGLDEQFF
>TRBV11-2|15|TRBJ1-1|.|.
TGTGCCAGCAGCTTAGACCGGCTTGAGAACACTGAAGCTTTCTTT
CASSLDRLENTEAFF
>TRBV2|13|TRBJ2-7|few|TRBD1
TGTGCCAGCAGTGGACAGGGGATCTACGAGCAGTACTTC
CASSGQGIYEQYF
>TRBV2|15|TRBJ2-1|many|TRBD1
TGTGCCAGCAGTGTACATCGGACAGGGGGCAATGAGCAGTTCTTC
CASSVHRTGGNEQFF
>TRBV12-3/TRBV12-4|17|TRBJ2-2|few|.
TGTGCCAGCACCTTAATGCCCCTGGGGGGGGCCACCGGGGAGCTGTTTTTT
CASTLMPLGGATGELFF
>TRBV12-3/TRBV12-4|17|TRBJ2-6|.|.
TGTGCCAGCAGCCTAGAGGCGGACACCTCTGGGGCCAACGTCCTGACTTTC
CASSLEADTSGANVLTF
>TRBV15|15|TRBJ2-7|few|TRBD2
TGTGCCACCAGCACGTCACAGCGGGGGACCTACGAGCAGTACTTC
CATSTSQRGTYEQYF
>TRBV11-3|15|TRBJ2-4|few|.
TGTGCCAGCAGCTTATCTAGTTTGACCAAAAACATTCAGTACTTC
CASSLSSLTKNIQYF
>TRBV19|15|TRBJ2-1|few|.
TGTGCCAGTAAGGTAGAGTGGTCTCTCCACAATGAGCAGTTCTTC
CASKVEWSLHNEQFF
>TRBV6-5|11|TRBJ1-1|.|.
TGTGCCAGCAGCCCTGGACGGCAAGCTTTCTTT
CASSPGRQAFF
>TRBV7-2|13|TRBJ1-5|.|.
TGTGCCAGCAGCTTAGGACAGGCTCGGCCCCAGCATTTT
CASSLGQARPQHF
>TRBV9|17|TRBJ2-1|few|.
TGTGCCAGCAGCGTAGCTACTGGGAGTAGCTCCTACAATGAGCAGTTCTTC
CASSVATGSSSYNEQFF
>TRBV4-1|14|TRBJ2-1|many|TRBD2
TGCGCCAGCACCAGCCTAGCGGGGTTTAATGAGCAGTTCTTC
CASTSLAGFNEQFF
>TRBV10-3|14|TRBJ1-2|.|.
TGTGCCATCGGCCAACAGGGCGGGAACTATGGCTACACCTTC
CAIGQQGGNYGYTF
>TRBV11-2|14|TRBJ2-1|many|TRBD2
TGTGCCAGCACCCCGGGACTAGGGGACAATGAGCAGTTCTTC
CASTPGLGDNEQFF
>TRBV27|14|TRBJ2-5|.|.
TGTGCCAGCAGTTCGACGCTGTACCAAGAGACCCAGTACTTC
CASSSTLYQETQYF
>TRBV24-1|14|TRBJ2-5|.|TRBD2
TGTGCCACCAGCCTAGCGGGGAGAGAAGAGACCCAGTACTTC
CATSLAGREETQYF
>TRBV12-3/TRBV12-4|14|TRBJ1-3|few|.
TGTGCCAGCAGCGGCCGGGCCCCCGGAAACACCATATATTTT
CASSGRAPGNTIYF
>TRBV7-9|13|TRBJ2-7|.|.
TGTGCCAGCAGCTTAATAGTCTCCTACGAGCAGTACTTC
CASSLIVSYEQYF
>TRBV7-6|14|TRBJ1-4|few|.
TGTGCCAGCAGCCCTTCGCTAGGGCGTGAAAAACTGTTTTTT
CASSPSLGREKLFF
>TRBV6-5|18|TRBJ2-3|.|TRBD2
TGTGCCAGCAGTTATCGACTAGCGGGAGGGCCGTATACATATACGCAGTATTTT
CASSYRLAGGPYTYTQYF
>TRBV5-1|12|TRBJ2-1|many|.
TGCGCCAGCAGCGGAGACTACAATGAGCAGTTCTTC
CASSGDYNEQFF
>TRBV11-2|15|TRBJ1-3|.|.
TGTTCCAGCAGCCTGACAACTCCCAACCGAAACACCATATATTTT
CSSSLTTPNRNTIYF
>TRBV5-6|16|TRBJ2-2|many|.
TGTGCCAGCAGTTATGTAGGACAGCAAAACACCGGGGAGCTGTTTTTT
CASSYVGQQNTGELFF
>TRBV12-3/TRBV12-4|15|TRBJ2-4|.|.
TGTGCCAGCAGTTTTACGACTTCTAGCCCTGACATTCAGTACTTC
CASSFTTSSPDIQYF
>TRBV29-1|15|TRBJ2-7|.|TRBD2
TGCAGCGCTGGACTAGCGGGAAGGCCCTCCTACGAGCAGTACTTC
CSAGLAGRPSYEQYF
>TRBV9|14|TRBJ2-7|few|TRBD2
TGTGCCAGCAGCGGGGGGACTAGCGCCCACGAGCAGTACTTC
CASSGGTSAHEQYF
>TRBV20-1|14|TRBJ2-1|few|.
TGCAGTGCTAGAGATGGCAGGTTTAGTGATGAGCAGTTCTTC
CSARDGRFSDEQFF
>TRBV6-2/TRBV6-3|15|TRBJ2-7|.|TRBD2
TGTGCCAGCAACCCCAGCGGGAGGGCCCCCTACGAGCAGTACTTC
CASNPSGRAPYEQYF
>TRBV12-3/TRBV12-4|17|TRBJ1-2|few|.
TGTGCCAGCAGCCTACACCAGAGCCAGGGGTTTAACTATGGCTACACCTTC
CASSLHQSQGFNYGYTF
>TRBV12-3/TRBV12-4|13|TRBJ2-1|few|.
TGTGCCAGCAGTAGTATATCGGCCAATGAGCAGTTCTTC
CASSSISANEQFF
>TRBV20-1|16|TRBJ1-2|.|TRBD1
TGCAGTGCTAGAGAGTACAGGGGTTTTGTGTTCTATGGCTACACCTTC
CSAREYRGFVFYGYTF
>TRBV20-1|15|TRBJ2-5|.|.
TGCAGTGCCAGACCGGCGGGAACAGACCAAGAGACCCAGTACTTC
CSARPAGTDQETQYF
>TRBV20-1|14|TRBJ1-5|.|TRBD1
TGCAGTGCTGGGACAGGGAATAGCAATCAGCCCCAGCATTTT
CSAGTGNSNQPQHF
>TRBV12-3/TRBV12-4|16|TRBJ1-1|.|.
TGTGCCAGCAGTAAACAGGAGGGGGGAACAACGACTGAAGCTTTCTTT
CASSKQEGGTTTEAFF
>TRBV27|18|TRBJ2-2|.|TRBD2
TGTGCCAGCAGTTATTCGGGGGGGAGGAGGGCGAACACCGGGGAGCTGTTTTTT
CASSYSGGRRANTGELFF
>TRBV12-3/TRBV12-4|18|TRBJ2-1|.|TRBD1
TGTGCCATCAGTTTAGCGCTAATGGGGACAGGGACCTACAATGAGCAGTTCTTC
CAISLALMGTGTYNEQFF
>TRBV20-1|18|TRBJ2-1|.|TRBD2
TGCAGTGCTAGACTGATACAGGGACTAGCGGAGAAATACAATGAGCAGTTCTTC
CSARLIQGLAEKYNEQFF
>TRBV5-1|17|TRBJ2-7|.|TRBD2
TGCGCCAGCAGCTTTACCTCTTGGACTAGCGGGACCTCCCGGGAGTACTTC
CASSFTSWTSGTSREYF
>TRBV3-1|16|TRBJ2-2|.|.
TGTGCCAGCAGCCTGGGACGTCCGTCGAACACCGGGGAGCTGTTTTTT
CASSLGRPSNTGELFF
>TRBV5-1|14|TRBJ2-1|.|TRBD2
TGCGCCAGCAGCTCCGGGACTACACACAATGAGCAGTTCTTC
CASSSGTTHNEQFF
>TRBV20-1|17|TRBJ2-7|.|.
TGCAGTGCTAGAGATGAAATTGTTTCGGTAAACTCCTACGAGCAGTACTTC
CSARDEIVSVNSYEQYF
>TRBV24-1|14|TRBJ2-2|few|TRBD1
TGTGCCACCAGAGGGACAGCTCACACCGGGGAGCTGTTTTTT
CATRGTAHTGELFF
>TRBV9|15|TRBJ2-1|.|TRBD2
TGTGCCAGCAGCGTACTGAATAGCGGGAACGGTGAGCAGTTCTTC
CASSVLNSGNGEQFF
>TRBV10-3|12|TRBJ2-5|.|.
TGTGCCATCAGTGATGGCTTGGAGACCCAGTACTTC
CAISDGLETQYF
>TRBV29-1|15|TRBJ2-1|few|TRBD2
TGCAGCGACCGCCTAGGACTAGCGGGGACCAGGGGGCAGTTCTTC
CSDRLGLAGTRGQFF
>TRBV6-1|15|TRBJ2-5|.|TRBD2
TGTGCCAGCAGGTCTAGCGGGGGGGCCGGCGAGACCCAGTACTTC
CASRSSGGAGETQYF
>TRBV15|13|TRBJ2-2|.|.
TGTGCCACCAGCCCATGGGTGGACGGGGAGCTGTTTTTT
CATSPWVDGELFF
>TRBV3-1|14|TRBJ2-4|few|.
TGTGCCAGCAGCCAAGACGCAGGAGGGAACATTCAGTACTTC
CASSQDAGGNIQYF
>TRBV27|18|TRBJ2-5|.|TRBD1
TGTGCCAGCAGTGACCTTCTACGACAGGGACCCAACCAAGAGACCCAGTACTTC
CASSDLLRQGPNQETQYF
>TRBV29-1|13|TRBJ2-2|.|TRBD2
TGCAGTGTACTGTGGGGGGGTAACGGGGAGCTGTTTTTT
CSVLWGGNGELFF
>TRBV5-1|16|TRBJ2-7|.|TRBD2
TGCGCCAGCAGCTTGGTACGGTCTAGCGGGAGATACGAGCAGTACTTC
CASSLVRSSGRYEQYF
>TRBV29-1|15|TRBJ2-3|few|.
TGCAGCGTTGACAATGCCGGGGCTAGCACAGATACGCAGTATTTT
CSVDNAGASTDTQYF
>TRBV4-1|16|TRBJ2-7|.|TRBD1
TGCGCCAGCAGCCAACTGGGGCGGGGACAGGAACGCGAGCAGTACTTC
CASSQLGRGQEREQYF
>TRBV3-1|14|TRBJ2-1|.|.
TGTGCCAGCAGCCAAGATCGCCCGTACAATGAGCAGTTCTTC
CASSQDRPYNEQFF